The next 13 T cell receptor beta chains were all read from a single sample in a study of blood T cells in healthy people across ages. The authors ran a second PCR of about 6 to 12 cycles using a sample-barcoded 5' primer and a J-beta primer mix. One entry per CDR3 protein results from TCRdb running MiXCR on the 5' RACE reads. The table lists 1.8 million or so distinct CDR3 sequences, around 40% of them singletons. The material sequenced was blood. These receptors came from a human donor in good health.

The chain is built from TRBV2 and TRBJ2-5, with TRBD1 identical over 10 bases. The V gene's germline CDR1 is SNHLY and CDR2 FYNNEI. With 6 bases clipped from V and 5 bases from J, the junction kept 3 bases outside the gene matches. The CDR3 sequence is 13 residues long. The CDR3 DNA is TGTGCCAGCAGGACGACAGGGGGCGAGACCCAGTACTTC. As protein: CASRTTGGETQYF.

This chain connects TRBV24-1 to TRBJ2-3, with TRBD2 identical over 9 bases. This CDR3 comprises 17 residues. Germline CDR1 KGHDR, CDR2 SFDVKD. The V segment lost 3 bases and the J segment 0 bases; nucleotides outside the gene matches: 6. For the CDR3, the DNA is TGTGCCACCAGTGATCCCGCGGGGGGGAGAAGCACAGATACGCAGTATTTT. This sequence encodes CATSDPAGGRSTDTQYF.

In nucleotides, the CDR3 is TGTGCCAGCAGCTCAGGGACATTCGGGTACAATGAGCAGTTCTTC. This sequence encodes CASSSGTFGYNEQFF. The chain uses TRBV6-1 and TRBJ2-1; weak D call: TRBD1 (6 bases). CDR1 is MNHNS, CDR2 SASEGT, per germline. The V end lost 6 bases, the J end lost 4 bases, and 16 bases lay between the germline ends. This CDR3 has 15 residues.

The CDR3 DNA is TGTGCCAGCAGCTTAGCGGAAGGCCGGGGGAACTATGGCTACACCTTC. Protein: CASSLAEGRGNYGYTF. The J gene is TRBJ1-2, the V gene TRBV7-8; D might be TRBD1 (5 bases). There are 16 residues in the CDR3. In germline, CDR1 is SGHVS, CDR2 FQNEAQ. Trimming stripped 0 bases from V and 2 bases from J, with 13 bases between.

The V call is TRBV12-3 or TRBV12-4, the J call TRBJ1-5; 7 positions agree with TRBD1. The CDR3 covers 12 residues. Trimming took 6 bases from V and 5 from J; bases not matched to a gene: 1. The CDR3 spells CASRDRDQPQHF. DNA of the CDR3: TGTGCCAGCAGAGACAGGGATCAGCCCCAGCATTTT.

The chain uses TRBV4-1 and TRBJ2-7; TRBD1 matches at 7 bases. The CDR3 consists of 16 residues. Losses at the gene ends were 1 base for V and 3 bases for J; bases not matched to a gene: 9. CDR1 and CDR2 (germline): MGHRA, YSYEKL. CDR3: CASSQAWAGGYYEQYF. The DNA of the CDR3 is TGCGCCAGCAGCCAAGCGTGGGCAGGGGGATACTACGAGCAGTACTTC.

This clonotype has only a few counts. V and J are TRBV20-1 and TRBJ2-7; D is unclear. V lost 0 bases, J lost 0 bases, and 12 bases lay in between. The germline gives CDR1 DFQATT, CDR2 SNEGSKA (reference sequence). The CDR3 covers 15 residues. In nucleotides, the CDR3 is TGCAGTGCTAGAGATGGCAGGTCCACCTCCTACGAGCAGTACTTC. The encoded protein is CSARDGRSTSYEQYF.

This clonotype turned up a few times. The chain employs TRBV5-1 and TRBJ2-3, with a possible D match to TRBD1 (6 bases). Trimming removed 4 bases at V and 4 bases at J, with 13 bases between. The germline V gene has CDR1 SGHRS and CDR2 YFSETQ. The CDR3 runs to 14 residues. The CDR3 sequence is CASSAQGSADTQYF. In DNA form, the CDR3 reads TGCGCCAGCAGCGCCCAGGGGAGCGCAGATACGCAGTATTTT.

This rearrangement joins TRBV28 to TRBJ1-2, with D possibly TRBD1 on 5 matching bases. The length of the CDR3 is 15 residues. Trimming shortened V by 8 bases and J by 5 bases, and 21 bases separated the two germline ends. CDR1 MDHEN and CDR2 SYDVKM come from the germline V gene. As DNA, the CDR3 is TGTGCCAGCCGAAGTTTGGGGAACTCAGGGTATGGCTACACCTTC. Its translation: CASRSLGNSGYGYTF.

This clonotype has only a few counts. DNA of the CDR3: TGTGCCAGCAGTTTATGGACTAGCGGGCACACAGATACGCAGTATTTT. This codes for CASSLWTSGHTDTQYF. This chain uses TRBV28 with TRBJ2-3, with 10 positions matching TRBD2. The junction had 2 bases not matched to a gene; V was cut back by 0 bases and J by 2 bases. The CDR3 is made up of 16 amino acids. In germline, CDR1 is MDHEN, CDR2 SYDVKM.

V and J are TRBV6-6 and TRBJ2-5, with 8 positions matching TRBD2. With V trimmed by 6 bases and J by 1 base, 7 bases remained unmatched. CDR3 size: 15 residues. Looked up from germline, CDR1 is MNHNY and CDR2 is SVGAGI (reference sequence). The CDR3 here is CASRRTGTSQETQYF. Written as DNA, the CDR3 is TGTGCCAGCAGGAGAACCGGGACTAGCCAAGAGACCCAGTACTTC.

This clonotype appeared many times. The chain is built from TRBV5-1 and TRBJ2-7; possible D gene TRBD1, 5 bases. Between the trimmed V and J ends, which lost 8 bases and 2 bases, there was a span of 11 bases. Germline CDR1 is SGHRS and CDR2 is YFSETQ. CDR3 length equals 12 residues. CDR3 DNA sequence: TGCGCCAGTATGGACATTCCCTACGAGCAGTACTTC. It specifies CASMDIPYEQYF.

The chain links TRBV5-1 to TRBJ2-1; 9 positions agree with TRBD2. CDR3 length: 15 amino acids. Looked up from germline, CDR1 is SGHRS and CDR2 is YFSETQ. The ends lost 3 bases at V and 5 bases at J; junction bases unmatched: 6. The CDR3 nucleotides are TGCGCCAGCAGCTCGAGCGGGGGGAATCACAATGAGCAGTTCTTC. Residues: CASSSSGGNHNEQFF.